One sample yielded the 9 T cell receptor beta chains listed below, sequenced in a study of T cells in Graves' hyperthyroidism and ophthalmopathy (dated by TCRdb to about 2019). Library prep was done by multiplex PCR. Sequencing instrument: Illumina HiSeq 2000. The TCR beta CDR3 regions were amplified from RNA transcripts. The TCR CDR3 was subjected to a first round of RT-PCR using the HTBI primer set and the Qiagen OneStep RT-PCR kit. TCRdb cleaned the public reads at Q25 with fastp, built clones with MiXCR and kept in-frame beta chains. A single entry per CDR3 protein holds the most common genes and DNA from its merged rows. The sample table contains almost 350,000 distinct CDR3 sequences; only one count was recorded for about a sixth of them. The biggest ten clones account for around a sixth of the sample. Sequenced: blood. All receptors come from a woman aged 40 to 49 with Graves' ophthalmopathy.

A few counts support this clonotype. The V gene is TRBV6-5, the J gene TRBJ2-3; D perhaps matches TRBD2 (6 bases). V lost 2 bases, J lost 6 bases, and 12 bases lay in between. The CDR3 sequence is 14 residues long. Germline lookup yields CDR1 MNHEY and CDR2 SVGAGI. The CDR3 DNA reads TGTGCCAGCAGTTACCTCGGGAGACAGGATACGCAGTATTTT. This gives the protein CASSYLGRQDTQYF.

The chain carries TRBV27 and TRBJ2-2; 9 bases match TRBD2. The germline V gene has CDR1 MNHEY and CDR2 SMNVEV (reference sequence). The CDR3 is 15 amino acids. The junction had 4 bases not matched to a gene; V was cut back by 4 bases and J by 4 bases. This chain's CDR3 is CASSWGLAVTGELFF. Written as DNA, the CDR3 is TGTGCCAGCAGTTGGGGACTAGCAGTCACCGGGGAGCTGTTTTTT.

In the case of this clonotype: A much larger clone lies one base from this, so it may be a read error. This rearrangement joins TRBV4-1 to TRBJ1-1; possibly TRBD1 for D (5 bases). This CDR3 is 15 amino acids long. Deletions cut 0 bases from V and 4 bases from J, with 12 bases between. CDR1 is MGHRA and CDR2 is YSYEKL in the germline V gene. CDR3 nucleotides: TGCGCCAGCAGCCAAGAAAGGGGCTGGGGCACTGAAGCTTTCTTT. Protein sequence: CASSQERGWGTEAFF.

This clonotype has at least ten counts. The rearrangement joins TRBV24-1 to TRBJ1-5, with 8 bases fitting TRBD1. In germline, CDR1 is KGHDR, CDR2 SFDVKD. The CDR3 consists of 14 residues. With 4 bases clipped from V and 5 bases from J, the junction kept 3 bases outside the gene matches. The CDR3, as DNA: TGTGCCACCAGTGAGCCGGGACAGGATCAGCCCCAGCATTTT. As protein: CATSEPGQDQPQHF.

V usage is TRBV6-2 or TRBV6-3 and J usage is TRBJ1-3, with D possibly TRBD1 on 5 matching bases. The germline V gene has CDR1 MNHEY and CDR2 SVGEGT. This CDR3 has 14 amino acids. V dropped 6 bases and J dropped 2 bases, with 11 bases sitting between them. CDR3 nucleotides: TGTGCCAGCAGCCGCTTAGGGGCTGGAAACACCATATATTTT. Its protein product is CASSRLGAGNTIYF.

This clonotype has a count of ten or more. In nucleotides, the CDR3 is TGTGCCTGGAGTGGCGGTAGGTGGACAGGGGCCTACGAGCAGTACTTC. Protein: CAWSGGRWTGAYEQYF. This chain connects TRBV30 to TRBJ2-7, with 9 bases lining up with TRBD1. The junction had 9 bases not matched to a gene; V was cut back by 1 base and J by 2 bases. The CDR3 runs to 16 residues. Germline V gene lookup returns CDR1 GTSNPN and CDR2 SVGIG (reference sequence).

This clonotype was detected many times. A read error may explain this, as a much larger clone is one base away. This chain connects TRBV28 to TRBJ1-1; unclear D gene. CDR1 and CDR2 (germline): MDHEN, SYDVKM. The CDR3 extends over 14 amino acids. Trimming cost V 7 bases and J 2 bases, with 14 bases left between them. The CDR3 DNA is TGTGCCAGCACGGAGGGAACAGAAAACACTGAAGCTTTCTTT. Protein product: CASTEGTENTEAFF.

This clonotype has ten or more counts. CDR3 sequence (DNA): TGTGCCAGTAGTATGACCACACTCCTAAAGAACACTGAAGCTTTCTTT. Its protein product is CASSMTTLLKNTEAFF. The rearrangement joins TRBV19 to TRBJ1-1; D unclear. This CDR3 comprises 16 residues. Germline V gene data show CDR1 as LNHDA and CDR2 as SQIVND (reference sequence). The V gene lost 3 bases and the J gene lost 1 base, with 15 bases spanning the gap.

Many counts were recorded for this clonotype. This rearrangement joins TRBV19 to TRBJ1-3, with unresolved D. Germline assignment: CDR1 LNHDA and CDR2 SQIVND (reference sequence). The CDR3 consists of 14 residues. In DNA form, the CDR3 reads TGTGCGGTTGTTTCAGAGGGTAATGGAAACACCATATATTTT. It translates to CAVVSEGNGNTIYF.